This T cell receptor beta chain was found in a study of regulatory T cells in long-lasting Graves disease. Findings and caveats of the study: Persistent patients shared 2,500 to 3,000 public clonotypes among themselves. Newly diagnosed patients shared fewer, at around 970.

Time point: newly diagnosed GD, antithyroid drugs for less than 3 months. PBMC RNA was the source of the TCR library. Arm-PCR of CDR3 regions and iRepertoire HTBI primers were used to build TCR beta libraries. One entry per CDR3 protein, called by TCRdb with MiXCR from the multiplex PCR reads. The profile covers roughly 420,000 distinct CDR3 sequences, with about 17% appearing a single time and roughly 10% taken by the ten largest. This clonotype was counted at least ten times. Its antigen is not identified. CDR1 is LGHDT, CDR2 YNNKEL, per germline (reference sequence). The V end was cut by 2 bases, the J end by 0 bases, with 10 bases between. The CDR3 is made up of 15 amino acids. This sample was shared with a second study, whose subject was T cells in Graves' hyperthyroidism and ophthalmopathy.

The rearrangement joins TRBV3-1 to TRBJ1-1; D gene ambiguous. This TCR was sampled from a woman aged 30 to 39 with Graves disease. Sequenced here: peripheral blood mononuclear cells (PBMCs), sampled at new diagnosis, from a patient treated with antithyroid drugs. Here the CDR3 reads CASSQSRRLNTEAFF. The CDR3, as DNA: TGTGCCAGCAGCCAAAGCAGGCGTCTGAACACTGAAGCTTTCTTT.